These 25 T cell receptor beta chains share one sample of origin, sequenced in a study of shared clonotypes between healthy human individuals. The protocol was immunoSEQ multiplex PCR, while the TCRdb copy is restricted to in-frame clones and leaves out a portion. The sample has roughly 2.1 million clones, around 93% seen once; the top ten hold roughly 1.8%. CD45RO negativity and positive selection for CCR7 defined naive CD8 cells, a population that excluded terminally differentiated effector memory CD45RA+ cells. The sequencing sample was made of naive CD8+ T cells from PBMCs. These receptors originate from a man younger than 35 in good health. Some clones in this sample may be carry-over from other donors' samples.

A single count supports this clone. Other DNA sequences within the sample encode an identical CDR3. The chain couples TRBV28 to TRBJ1-1; D gene unclear. V shed 6 bases and J shed 1 base, with 9 bases lying between them. This CDR3 spans 13 amino acids. CDR1 and CDR2 from the germline V gene are MDHEN and SYDVKM. The CDR3 is CASSPRQNTEAFF. The CDR3 DNA sequence: TGTGCCAGCAGCCCCCGCCAGAACACTGAAGCTTTCTTT.

V and J are TRBV7-6 and TRBJ1-5; weak D call: TRBD1 (6 bases). V was cut by 5 bases and J by 7 bases, with 21 bases left in between. The CDR3 has 16 amino acids. CDR1 and CDR2 from the germline V gene are SGHVS and FNYEAQ. CDR3 nucleotides: TGTGCCAGCAGCCCGGCTATGGTACAGGGTGGCCAGCCCCAGCATTTT. Its translation: CASSPAMVQGGQPQHF.

V usage is TRBV27 and J usage is TRBJ1-5; D is undetermined. The CDR3 has 14 amino acids. V was shortened by 0 bases and J by 9 bases, with 12 bases between the two germline ends. Germline lookup yields CDR1 MNHEY and CDR2 SMNVEV (reference sequence). The DNA of the CDR3 is TGTGCCAGCAGTTTATCGGCGGGTTTAGGGCCCCAGCATTTT. Its protein product is CASSLSAGLGPQHF.

Comment on this clone: Distinct nucleotide sequences in the sample also encode this CDR3. The chain couples TRBV13 to TRBJ2-7, with 12 nucleotides matching TRBD2. With V trimmed by 5 bases and J by 4 bases, 6 bases remained unmatched. The CDR3 has 15 amino acids. Germline V gene lookup returns CDR1 PRHDT and CDR2 FYEKMQ (reference sequence). The CDR3 nucleotides are TGTGCCAGCAGCACGGGACTAGCGGGCCGTTACGAGCAGTACTTC. Protein: CASSTGLAGRYEQYF.

This clone was recorded only once. The genes are TRBV28 and TRBJ2-4; 10 nucleotides match TRBD1. This CDR3 has 15 amino acids. Germline CDR1 reads MDHEN; CDR2 reads SYDVKM. Germline trimming cut 2 bases from V and 6 bases from J; bases unmatched to any gene: 4. CDR3 sequence (DNA): TGTGCCAGCAGTTTACGGGACAGGGGAGGAAACATTCAGTACTTC. Amino acids: CASSLRDRGGNIQYF.

This clone was picked up one time. The chain links TRBV2 to TRBJ2-7; D is uncertain. Germline lookup yields CDR1 SNHLY and CDR2 FYNNEI. CDR3 length: 11 residues. V was pared by 4 bases and J by 4 bases, with 5 bases between. CDR3 coding DNA: TGTGCCAGCAGTGGTATGTACGAGCAGTACTTC. The encoded protein is CASSGMYEQYF.

The V and J genes are TRBV4-1 and TRBJ2-5, with TRBD2 identical over 14 bases. Germline CDR1 is MGHRA and CDR2 is YSYEKL. This CDR3 has 19 residues. J lost 5 bases, V lost 0 bases, and 11 bases had no gene match. CDR3 coding DNA: TGCGCCAGCAGCCAAGATTCCGGGACTAGCGGGAGACGTGGGGAGACCCAGTACTTC. It specifies CASSQDSGTSGRRGETQYF.

CDR3 nucleotides: TGTGCCACCAGCAGTGGGACTAGCGGGAGAGGTATAGAAGAGACCCAGTACTTC. This sequence encodes CATSSGTSGRGIEETQYF. The chain links TRBV15 to TRBJ2-5, with 14 bases fitting TRBD2. This CDR3 region has 18 residues. Germline V gene lookup returns CDR1 LNHNV and CDR2 YYDKDF (reference sequence). J lost 3 bases, V lost 3 bases, and 9 bases had no gene match.

The chain carries TRBV7-8 and TRBJ2-1, with D maybe TRBD2 (6 bases). V lost 5 bases, J lost 9 bases, and 14 bases lay in between. CDR3 length: 13 amino acids. The germline gives CDR1 SGHVS, CDR2 FQNEAQ. CDR3 nucleotide sequence: TGTGCCAGCAGCGAGCCGGGACTTCCTGAGCAGTTCTTC. It encodes CASSEPGLPEQFF.

The chain employs TRBV28 and TRBJ2-7; 7 bases map to TRBD2. Unmatched junction bases numbered 9, after V lost 7 bases and J lost 0 bases. This CDR3 has 15 residues. Germline CDR1 MDHEN, CDR2 SYDVKM. CDR3 sequence reads: CASTPEAGISYEQYF. For the CDR3, the DNA is TGTGCCAGCACCCCTGAAGCGGGAATCTCCTACGAGCAGTACTTC.

A single count supports this clone. V usage is TRBV5-4 and J usage is TRBJ2-7; 11 bases line up with TRBD2. This CDR3 has 20 residues. The junction had 20 bases not matched to a gene; V was cut back by 0 bases and J by 6 bases. Germline CDR1 and CDR2: SGHNT and YYREEE (reference sequence). The DNA of the CDR3 is TGTGCCAGCAGCTTGGTGGTAGCGGGAGGGCCGGGCCCCGCACGCCGCGAGCAGTACTTC. This gives the protein CASSLVVAGGPGPARREQYF.

Comment on this clone: Other nucleotide sequences in the sample specify the same CDR3. V and J are TRBV19 and TRBJ2-7; a possible D gene is TRBD2 (5 bases). In germline, CDR1 is LNHDA, CDR2 SQIVND (reference sequence). This CDR3 is 13 amino acids long. Deletions cut 5 bases from V and 3 bases from J, with 11 bases between. The CDR3 protein is CASSSTGFYEQYF. In DNA, the CDR3 is TGTGCCAGTAGTTCAACGGGGTTCTACGAGCAGTACTTC.

This sequence joins TRBV5-1 and TRBJ2-6; D is unclear. V dropped 7 bases and J dropped 0 bases, with 8 bases sitting between them. The length of the CDR3 is 14 residues. In germline, CDR1 is SGHRS, CDR2 YFSETQ. The CDR3 sequence: CASSNLSGANVLTF. The CDR3 DNA reads as TGCGCCAGCTCTAATCTCTCTGGGGCCAACGTCCTGACTTTC.

This rearrangement joins TRBV19 to TRBJ1-1; D gene ambiguous. Trimming removed 2 bases at V and 0 bases at J, with 7 bases between. The germline gives CDR1 LNHDA, CDR2 SQIVND (reference sequence). The CDR3 runs 14 residues. The CDR3 DNA reads TGTGCCAGTAGTATACAGCGGATGAACACTGAAGCTTTCTTT. Protein: CASSIQRMNTEAFF.

This clone was seen only once. The rearrangement links TRBV28 to TRBJ1-5; the D gene is possibly TRBD1 (6 bases). V gave up 6 bases and J gave up 2 bases, with 14 bases separating them. The CDR3 contains 15 residues. CDR1 is MDHEN, CDR2 SYDVKM, per germline. CDR3 nucleotides: TGTGCCAGCAGCCCAGGATACAGGGGCAATCAGCCCCAGCATTTT. It yields the protein CASSPGYRGNQPQHF. Using reference TRBV28 and TRBJ1-5 for the parts outside the CDR3, the full variable domain is DVKVTQSSRYLVKRTGEKVFLECVQDMDHENMFWYRQDPGLGLRLIYFSYDVKMKEKGDIPEGYSVSREKKERFSLILESASTNQTSMYLCASSPGYRGNQPQHFGDGTRLSIL.

The rearrangement uses TRBV28 and TRBJ2-5, with 7 bases fitting TRBD1. Germline loops: CDR1 MDHEN, CDR2 SYDVKM. V shed 3 bases and J 1 base; nucleotides not matched to a gene: 14. This CDR3 spans 18 amino acids. CDR3 sequence (DNA): TGTGCCAGCAGTTTTTACCGCGGAACAGGGGATTTCCAAGAGACCCAGTACTTC. It yields the protein CASSFYRGTGDFQETQYF.

The chain uses TRBV28 and TRBJ2-5; D gene ambiguous. Trimming stripped 6 bases from V and 1 base from J, with 15 bases between. Germline V gene sequence: CDR1 MDHEN, CDR2 SYDVKM. The CDR3 consists of 15 residues. The CDR3 protein is CASSTRHGAQETQYF. The CDR3 DNA reads TGTGCCAGCAGCACTCGACACGGCGCCCAAGAGACCCAGTACTTC.

Of note for this clone: This sample includes further DNA sequences coding for the same CDR3. This chain links TRBV6-5 with TRBJ2-7; tentatively, D is TRBD1 or TRBD2 (5 bases each). V lost 0 bases and J 3 bases, leaving 9 bases between the germline ends. This CDR3 has 14 amino acids. CDR1 MNHEY and CDR2 SVGAGI come from the germline V gene. This CDR3 is CASSYSAGGYEQYF. DNA of the CDR3: TGTGCCAGCAGTTACTCCGCTGGGGGCTACGAGCAGTACTTC.

The table lists this clone with a count of one. The chain combines TRBV28 with TRBJ2-1; 9 nucleotides match TRBD2. CDR3 length: 13 amino acids. After removal of 5 bases from V and 8 bases from J, the junction contained 4 bases not matched to a gene. In germline, CDR1 is MDHEN, CDR2 SYDVKM. Here the CDR3 DNA reads TGTGCCAGCAGTCCGGGACTAGCCCATGAGCAGTTCTTC. Protein sequence: CASSPGLAHEQFF.

This clone is a singleton in its sample. The genes are TRBV28 and TRBJ2-5, with 8 bases fitting TRBD1. There are 13 residues in the CDR3. With 5 bases clipped from V and 5 bases from J, the junction kept 4 bases outside the gene matches. Germline CDR1 MDHEN, CDR2 SYDVKM. Written as DNA, the CDR3 is TGTGCCAGCAGTGACAGGGGCGAGGAGACCCAGTACTTC. Encoded protein: CASSDRGEETQYF.

This chain links TRBV27 with TRBJ2-3, with TRBD2 matching over 10 bases. V lost 8 bases and J lost 1; bases outside the gene matches: 9. Per germline, CDR1 MNHEY and CDR2 SMNVEV (reference sequence). This CDR3 has 16 amino acids. The CDR3 loop is CASGVRGTSGTDTQYF. CDR3 coding DNA: TGTGCCAGCGGGGTACGTGGGACTAGCGGCACAGATACGCAGTATTTT.

The genes are TRBV15 and TRBJ2-1, with unresolved D. CDR1 and CDR2 (germline): LNHNV, YYDKDF (reference sequence). V lost 1 base and J lost 10, with 8 bases in between. This CDR3 comprises 12 residues. DNA for the CDR3: TGTGCCACCAGCAGAGGGGCGGACGAGCAGTTCTTC. This codes for CATSRGADEQFF.

The rearrangement uses TRBV19 and TRBJ2-5; D is perhaps TRBD2 (5 bases). V lost 5 bases and J lost 5, with 18 bases in between. The CDR3 is 15 residues long. CDR1 and CDR2 (germline): LNHDA, SQIVND (reference sequence). The CDR3 loop is CASSGRATEQETQYF. Written as DNA, the CDR3 is TGTGCCAGTAGTGGGCGGGCCACCGAACAGGAGACCCAGTACTTC. Drawing the rest from reference TRBV19 and TRBJ2-5, the complete variable domain is DGGITQSPKYLFRKEGQNVTLSCEQNLNHDAMYWYRQDPGQGLRLIYYSQIVNDFQKGDIAEGYSVSREKKESFPLTVTSAQKNPTAFYLCASSGRATEQETQYFGPGTRLLVL.

The chain carries TRBV9 and TRBJ2-3, with a weak D call TRBD2 (5 bases). The CDR3 runs 11 residues. Germline CDR1 reads SGDLS; CDR2 reads YYNGEE. V gave up 4 bases and J gave up 8 bases, with 8 bases separating them. In DNA form, the CDR3 reads TGTGCCAGCAGCTTAAGCGGTACGCAGTATTTT. Its translation: CASSLSGTQYF.

The chain joins TRBV29-1 to TRBJ2-3, with 7 bases identical to TRBD2. This CDR3 spans 16 amino acids. J gave up 1 base and V 3 bases, and 10 bases lay outside the gene matches. Germline V gives CDR1 SQVTM, CDR2 ANQGSEA. CDR3 amino acids: CSVEVGRDHRTDTQYF. In DNA form, the CDR3 reads TGCAGCGTTGAGGTGGGGAGGGACCACCGCACAGATACGCAGTATTTT.